This entry concerns a single TCR beta chain. This entry is derived from a study of technical replicates of blood from a few donors. The CDR3 spans 15 residues. From germline, CDR1 is KGHSH and CDR2 LQKENI. The V gene lost 3 bases and the J gene lost 0 bases, with 6 bases spanning the gap. Measured with immunoSEQ multiplex PCR; TCRdb has only the in-frame clones, and not every one. Here the sample spans 95,000 or so clones, 95% being singletons. The V call is TRBV18, the J call TRBJ2-6; no definite D call. This TCR was recovered from a human donor in good health. The sample comprised T cells isolated from PBMCs. The CDR3 spells CASSPRLSGANVLTF. CDR3 sequence (DNA): TGTGCCAGCTCACCCAGGCTCTCTGGGGCCAACGTCCTGACTTTC.